Shown below are 9 T cell receptor beta chains from a single sample sequenced in a study of CD8+CD57+ T cells in acquired aplastic anemia. Genomic DNA, serving as template, underwent TCR beta VDJ and CDR3 profiling. TCRdb ran MiXCR on the reads and lists one entry per CDR3 protein. This table has around 200,000 distinct CDR3 sequences, approximately 48% appearing once. Flow cytometry had shown expanded CD8+CD57+ cells in the patients chosen for sequencing. The sample was sorted CD4+, CD8+, or CD8+CD57+ T cells (not recorded which) from PBMCs. These receptors were collected from a human donor with aplastic anemia.

In this sample, this clonotype turned up many times. This sequence joins TRBV19 and TRBJ2-2; TRBD1 might be the D (6 bases). V was pared by 7 bases and J by 6 bases, with 18 bases between. Germline V lookup: CDR1 LNHDA, CDR2 SQIVND (reference sequence). The CDR3 loop spans 15 amino acids. This CDR3 is CASNGFGGAAGELFF. CDR3 nucleotides: TGTGCCAGTAATGGTTTTGGGGGCGCGGCCGGGGAGCTGTTTTTT.

This sequence joins TRBV6-5 and TRBJ2-7, with 8 nucleotides matching TRBD2. This CDR3 has 14 amino acids. Germline V lookup: CDR1 MNHEY, CDR2 SVGAGI. With V trimmed by 7 bases and J by 3 bases, 8 bases remained unmatched. In DNA form, the CDR3 reads TGTGCCAGCACTCAAGCGGGAGTAGGCTACGAGCAGTACTTC. Residues: CASTQAGVGYEQYF.

This clonotype has only one observation. V usage is TRBV24-1 and J usage is TRBJ1-1; D is perhaps TRBD1 (5 bases). Trimming removed 4 bases at V and 7 bases at J, with 9 bases between. The CDR3 spans 12 residues. The V gene's germline CDR1 is KGHDR and CDR2 SFDVKD. The CDR3: CATSEPGFEAFF. In nucleotides, the CDR3 is TGTGCCACCAGTGAGCCAGGGTTTGAAGCTTTCTTT.

This clonotype was seen a single time. DNA of the CDR3: TGTGCCACCAGTGGCACTAGCGGGCGAGGTGGGAGAGAGACCCAGTACTTC. Amino acid sequence: CATSGTSGRGGRETQYF. The chain employs TRBV24-1 and TRBJ2-5; 9 nucleotides agree with TRBD2. V lost 5 bases, J lost 4 bases, and 13 bases stayed unmatched. CDR3 length: 17 amino acids. Germline CDR1 reads KGHDR; CDR2 reads SFDVKD.

Note on this clonotype: A much larger clone differs from this one at a single base, so this may be a read error. The DNA of the CDR3 is TGTGCCGGCAGCTTAGGGACAGGGTCCGCTGAAGCTTTCTTT. Amino acids: CAGSLGTGSAEAFF. The chain recombines TRBV5-8 with TRBJ1-1; 9 positions match TRBD1. The CDR3 contains 14 residues. Per the germline V gene, CDR1 is SGHTS and CDR2 is YDEGEE.

This clonotype has at least ten counts. The rearrangement joins TRBV5-1 to TRBJ2-7, with D possibly being TRBD1 (6 bases). Trimming removed 2 bases at V and 1 base at J, with 7 bases between. The CDR3 length is 13 residues. Germline V lookup: CDR1 SGHRS, CDR2 YFSETQ. CDR3 protein: CASSFQGSYEQYF. The CDR3 coding sequence is TGCGCCAGCAGCTTCCAGGGGTCCTACGAGCAGTACTTC. The full variable domain, with the rest looked up from reference TRBV5-1 and TRBJ2-7, is KAGVTQTPRYLIKTRGQQVTLSCSPISGHRSVSWYQQTPGQGLQFLFEYFSETQRNKGNFPGRFSGRQFSNSRSEMNVSTLELGDSALYLCASSFQGSYEQYFGPGTRLTVT.

The rearrangement joins TRBV4-2 to TRBJ1-5; no definite D call. Germline CDR1 is LGHNA and CDR2 is YNFKEQ. The CDR3 is made up of 15 amino acids. V lost 1 base and J lost 1, with 8 bases in between. This CDR3 is CASSQVVYSNQPQHF. CDR3 sequence (DNA): TGTGCCAGCAGCCAAGTGGTCTACAGCAATCAGCCCCAGCATTTT.

The chain is built from TRBV5-8 and TRBJ2-1; D may match TRBD1 or TRBD2 (5 bases each). Trimming took 2 bases from V and 8 from J, leaving 14 bases between them. The CDR3 loop spans 14 amino acids. Germline V lookup: CDR1 SGHTS, CDR2 YDEGEE. The CDR3 loop is CASSFRGRADEQFF. The CDR3 DNA follows: TGTGCCAGCAGCTTCCGGGGCAGGGCCGATGAGCAGTTCTTC.

The genes are TRBV5-1 and TRBJ2-7, with D unresolved. The CDR3 consists of 14 residues. Germline V CDR1 and CDR2: SGHRS, YFSETQ. V gave up 0 bases and J gave up 3 bases, with 10 bases separating them. The DNA for the CDR3 is TGCGCCAGCAGCTTGGTCACAACCGACTACGAGCAGTACTTC. Encoded protein: CASSLVTTDYEQYF.